This entry lists 2 T cell receptor beta chains sequenced from one sample in a study of blood T cell repertoires in COVID-19 (dated by TCRdb to about 2020). Library preparation was by the immunoSEQ multiplex PCR assay. TCRdb provides this immuneACCESS table in a form limited to in-frame rearrangements. Some clones are lacking; in checked studies, under half of them reflect an unresolved V gene, and why the rest are absent is not known. For this sample the table gives fewer than 150,000 clones, of which almost 85% were detected only once. Roughly 13% of the sample is taken by the ten largest. The sequenced sample was peripheral blood. The receptors were gathered from a human donor in a cohort sampled during active COVID-19.

J is TRBJ1-2 and V is TRBV30, with 9 bases aligning to TRBD1. The CDR3 is 16 amino acids. CDR1 and CDR2 from the germline V gene are GTSNPN and SVGIG (reference sequence). With V trimmed by 5 bases and J by 5 bases, 15 bases remained unmatched. The CDR3 spells CAWGTGTLRARYGYTF. The CDR3 DNA is TGTGCCTGGGGGACAGGGACCCTACGCGCGCGATATGGCTACACCTTC.

This rearrangement joins TRBV5-6 to TRBJ2-7, with 8 bases fitting TRBD1. There are 14 residues in the CDR3. The ends lost 2 bases at V and 5 bases at J; junction bases unmatched: 6. Germline V gives CDR1 SGHDT, CDR2 YYEEEE. The CDR3 sequence is CASSFWQGAHEQYF. In DNA form, the CDR3 reads TGTGCCAGCAGCTTTTGGCAGGGGGCCCACGAGCAGTACTTC. The full variable domain, in which reference TRBV5-6 and TRBJ2-7 provide the parts outside the CDR3, is DAGVTQSPTHLIKTRGQQVTLRCSPKSGHDTVSWYQQALGQGPQFIFQYYEEEERQRGNFPDRFSGHQFPNYSSELNVNALLLGDSALYLCASSFWQGAHEQYFGPGTRLTVT.